This TCR beta chain came from a study of cytomegalovirus exposure and HLA in healthy donors. About the research overall: The Caucasian-associated ancestry cluster contained approximately 81% of the approximately 430 genotyped donors.

Broader study findings: A later analysis found common viral pathogens apparently linked to several of the most significant clusters.

This CDR3 has 16 amino acids. In germline, CDR1 is SEHNR, CDR2 FQNEAQ (reference sequence). The PCR was carried out with 60 Vbeta primers and 13 Jbeta primers. Original analysis: Roughly 11 million shared chains were among the roughly 80 million unique TCR beta chains that a later analysis counted. Assay used: immunoSEQ multiplex PCR; TCRdb lists only in-frame clones, some missing. V and J calls and clone size are given by that table; D and trimming were obtained from the DNA. The profile shows about 180,000 clones, about four fifths of them singletons. With respect to this clone: No antigen is known for it.

The sequencing input was PBMCs. The V gene is TRBV7-9, the J gene TRBJ2-6; tentatively, D is TRBD1 (6 bases). This sequence was found in a man aged 30 to 39 in good health and CMV-seropositive. CDR3 protein: CVSGDTKSSGANVLTF. The CDR3 DNA reads TGTGTCTCCGGGGACACGAAGAGCTCTGGGGCCAACGTCCTGACTTTC.